This record concerns one TCR beta chain sequence. Its antigen is as yet unknown. Molecular barcoding with unique molecular identifiers was used for the TCRbeta library. TCRdb used MiXCR to reprocess the PCR reads, holding one entry per CDR3 protein. Altogether 800,000 to 1,000,000 distinct CDR3 sequences are present, roughly 29% being singletons, with the ten largest covering about 28%. The CDR3 extends over 13 amino acids. CDR1 is SGHVS, CDR2 FQNEAQ, per germline. V lost 4 bases and J lost 6, with 10 bases in between. The data derive from a study of T-cell reconstitution after alpha-beta-depleted transplantation in children. General study results and limits: Some patients owed their high day-60 TCRbeta diversity to surviving recipient T cells and thymic progenitors. After one year, T-cell counts and TCRbeta diversity mostly came from new T cells.

The chain links TRBV7-8 to TRBJ2-1, with D tentatively TRBD2 (5 bases). The TCR originated in a boy in the first two years of life who had a stem cell transplant for SCID, so the T cells may come from the graft donor. The specimen comprised PBMCs, mostly from graft donor cells, sampled 360 days after TCRalphabeta/CD19-depleted stem cell transplant. CDR3 in amino acids: CASSYPGSNEQFF. CDR3 DNA sequence: TGTGCCAGCAGCTACCCTGGGAGCAATGAGCAGTTCTTC.